Listed below are T cell receptor beta chains from one sample, sequenced in a study of tumor-infiltrating lymphocytes in primary liver carcinoma. TCRdb re-called the multiplex PCR reads through MiXCR, storing one row per CDR3 protein. The table lists some 110,000 distinct CDR3 sequences, around 84% of them singletons. What was sequenced was liver tumor tissue from sampling region 3. These receptors all come from a man aged 40-49 years with primary liver carcinoma and hepatitis B virus infection. Each CDR3 is given with its conserved first and last residue. Each record gives: clone size, D gene, CDR3 length, J gene, V gene, CDR3 protein, CDR3 DNA. A D gene is named only where the DNA matches it firmly. Size is omitted from some rows. Given values are once, few, many or a class for expanded clones.

abundance: -
d_gene: -
len: 14
j_gene: TRBJ2-1
v_gene: TRBV11-3
CDR3aa: CASNLGVSNNDQFF
CDR3nt: TGTGCCAGCAATTTAGGCGTCTCGAACAATGATCAGTTCTTC

abundance: few
d_gene: TRBD1
len: 13
j_gene: TRBJ1-2
v_gene: TRBV6-1
CDR3aa: CAVRQGLTGDYTF
CDR3nt: TGTGCCGTTCGACAGGGTTTGACCGGGGACTACACTTTC

abundance: -
d_gene: -
len: 15
j_gene: TRBJ2-7
v_gene: TRBV4-3
CDR3aa: CASNQDRGEGDEHYF
CDR3nt: TGCGCCAGCAACCAAGATAGGGGGGAGGGAGACGAGCACTACTTC

abundance: once
d_gene: -
len: 13
j_gene: TRBJ1-1
v_gene: TRBV12-3/TRBV12-4
CDR3aa: CASSNIEGTEALF
CDR3nt: TGTGCCAGCAGCAACATTGAAGGAACTGAAGCTCTCTTT

abundance: -
d_gene: -
len: 13
j_gene: TRBJ2-2
v_gene: TRBV11-2
CDR3aa: CASTDSDTGELFF
CDR3nt: TGTGCCAGCACAGACTCGGACACCGGGGAGCTGTTTTTT

abundance: -
d_gene: -
len: 14
j_gene: TRBJ2-7
v_gene: TRBV28
CDR3aa: CASEDSANVYEQKF
CDR3nt: TGTGCCAGCGAAGATAGCGCAAATGTCTACGAGCAGAAATTC

abundance: -
d_gene: -
len: 15
j_gene: TRBJ1-2
v_gene: TRBV4-3
CDR3aa: CASSQDTGWNYGYSF
CDR3nt: TGCGCCAGCAGCCAAGATACAGGGTGGAACTACGGCTACAGCTTC

abundance: many
d_gene: -
len: 14
j_gene: TRBJ2-7
v_gene: TRBV6-2/TRBV6-3
CDR3aa: CASSGDSRDYEQYF
CDR3nt: TGTGCCAGCAGTGGGGACTCAAGGGACTACGAGCAGTACTTC

abundance: -
d_gene: -
len: 12
j_gene: TRBJ2-5
v_gene: TRBV4-2
CDR3aa: CASSQLGEIQYF
CDR3nt: TGTGCCAGCAGCCAATTGGGAGAGATCCAGTACTTC

abundance: once
d_gene: -
len: 13
j_gene: TRBJ2-1
v_gene: TRBV5-1
CDR3aa: CASSHCEPNEQFF
CDR3nt: TGCGCCAGCAGTCATTGTGAACCCAATGAGCAGTTCTTC

abundance: -
d_gene: TRBD1
len: 14
j_gene: TRBJ2-7
v_gene: TRBV10-2
CDR3aa: CATYTTGGTYKQYF
CDR3nt: TGCGCCACATACACGACAGGGGGTACCTACAAGCAGTATTTC

abundance: -
d_gene: -
len: 14
j_gene: TRBJ2-7
v_gene: TRBV11-2
CDR3aa: CASTSNRNSYEQYF
CDR3nt: TGTGCCAGTACCTCTAACAGGAACTCCTACGAGCAATACTTC

abundance: -
d_gene: -
len: 13
j_gene: TRBJ1-4
v_gene: TRBV4-2
CDR3aa: CASIQPLLEKLFF
CDR3nt: TGTGCCAGCATCCAGCCCCTCCTTGAAAAACTGTTTTTT

abundance: -
d_gene: TRBD1
len: 15
j_gene: TRBJ2-5
v_gene: TRBV12-3/TRBV12-4
CDR3aa: CDSSPWTGVEEIQYF
CDR3nt: TGTGACAGCAGCCCCTGGACAGGGGTCGAGGAGATCCAGTACTTC

abundance: -
d_gene: -
len: 16
j_gene: TRBJ1-1
v_gene: TRBV6-6
CDR3aa: CASSYAPGIGGLEAFF
CDR3nt: TGTGCCAGCAGTTACGCCCCCGGGATAGGTGGGCTTGAAGCTTTCTTT

abundance: -
d_gene: -
len: 13
j_gene: TRBJ2-7
v_gene: TRBV2
CDR3aa: CASSGGLVYEQYF
CDR3nt: TGTGCCAGCAGTGGTGGGCTAGTCTACGAGCAGTACTTC

abundance: -
d_gene: -
len: 14
j_gene: TRBJ2-7
v_gene: TRBV28
CDR3aa: CASSRGGGLYEQYF
CDR3nt: TGTGCCAGCAGTAGGGGGGGCGGCCTGTACGAGCAGTACTTC

abundance: -
d_gene: -
len: 16
j_gene: TRBJ2-7
v_gene: TRBV4-3
CDR3aa: CASSQEKAASSCEQYF
CDR3nt: TGCGCCAGCAGCCAAGAAAAAGCGGCGAGCTCTTGCGAGCAGTACTTC

abundance: large
d_gene: -
len: 12
j_gene: TRBJ2-5
v_gene: TRBV5-5
CDR3aa: CASSLGTETQYF
CDR3nt: TGTGCCAGCAGCTTGGGTACAGAGACCCAGTACTTC

abundance: -
d_gene: TRBD1
len: 15
j_gene: TRBJ2-7
v_gene: TRBV6-1
CDR3aa: CVSSEGQGYSHEQYF
CDR3nt: TGTGTCAGCAGTGAGGGACAGGGTTACTCCCACGAGCAGTACTTC

abundance: -
d_gene: -
len: 18
j_gene: TRBJ2-6
v_gene: TRBV6-1
CDR3aa: CANIARQVRFSGANVLTF
CDR3nt: TGTGCCAACATTGCCAGACAGGTGCGATTCTCTGGGGCCAACGTCCTGACTTTC

abundance: -
d_gene: TRBD2
len: 18
j_gene: TRBJ2-2
v_gene: TRBV6-1
CDR3aa: CACREGLAGGLDTGELFF
CDR3nt: TGTGCCTGCAGGGAGGGACTAGCGGGAGGGCTCGACACCGGGGAGCTGTTTTTT

abundance: -
d_gene: TRBD2
len: 17
j_gene: TRBJ2-3
v_gene: TRBV5-1
CDR3aa: CASSLTGGLPITDTQYF
CDR3nt: TGCGCCAGCAGCTTAACGGGAGGCCTCCCTATCACAGATACCCAGTATTTT

abundance: -
d_gene: -
len: 14
j_gene: TRBJ2-2
v_gene: TRBV12-3/TRBV12-4
CDR3aa: CASSSSVSIGELFF
CDR3nt: TGTGCCAGCAGTTCCTCCGTGAGCATCGGGGAGCTGTTTTTT

abundance: -
d_gene: -
len: 18
j_gene: TRBJ1-2
v_gene: TRBV6-6
CDR3aa: CASSLLATGGAEGYGYTF
CDR3nt: TGTGCCAGCAGTTTATTGGCGACAGGAGGCGCAGAGGGCTATGGCTACACCTTC

abundance: -
d_gene: TRBD2
len: 16
j_gene: TRBJ2-7
v_gene: TRBV7-9
CDR3aa: CASSLALGGTVYEQCF
CDR3nt: TGTGCCAGCAGCTTAGCTCTGGGGGGGACGGTCTACGAGCAGTGCTTC

abundance: -
d_gene: TRBD1
len: 15
j_gene: TRBJ1-1
v_gene: TRBV6-6
CDR3aa: CASSYPTGGMSEAFF
CDR3nt: TGTGCCAGTAGTTATCCAACAGGGGGTATGAGTGAAGCTTTCTTT

abundance: -
d_gene: -
len: 13
j_gene: TRBJ1-2
v_gene: TRBV10-2
CDR3aa: CASGIPKDYGYTF
CDR3nt: TGCGCCAGCGGTATCCCAAAGGACTATGGCTACACCTTC

abundance: -
d_gene: TRBD1
len: 15
j_gene: TRBJ1-6
v_gene: TRBV6-4
CDR3aa: CASSGTVGGDSPLHF
CDR3nt: TGTGCCAGCAGCGGGACAGTCGGTGGGGATTCACCTCTCCACTTT

abundance: once
d_gene: TRBD2
len: 19
j_gene: TRBJ2-1
v_gene: TRBV4-2
CDR3aa: CASSQDIASGLAGGSPQFF
CDR3nt: TGTGCCAGCAGCCAGGATATAGCGAGTGGACTAGCGGGAGGGAGCCCGCAGTTCTTC

abundance: many
d_gene: TRBD1
len: 15
j_gene: TRBJ1-5
v_gene: TRBV6-2/TRBV6-3
CDR3aa: CASSLTGASNQPQHF
CDR3nt: TGTGCCAGCAGCCTAACAGGGGCCAGCAATCAGCCCCAGCATTTT

abundance: few
d_gene: TRBD2
len: 12
j_gene: TRBJ2-2
v_gene: TRBV29-1
CDR3aa: CSVTEGSGELFF
CDR3nt: TGCAGCGTGACTGAGGGGAGCGGGGAGTTGTTTTTT

abundance: -
d_gene: TRBD2
len: 15
j_gene: TRBJ2-2
v_gene: TRBV29-1
CDR3aa: CSVGTSAANTGEWLF
CDR3nt: TGCAGCGTTGGGACTAGCGCGGCGAACACCGGGGAGTGGTTATTT

abundance: many
d_gene: -
len: 13
j_gene: TRBJ2-3
v_gene: TRBV18
CDR3aa: CASSPLVSDTQYF
CDR3nt: TGTGCCAGCTCCCCCCTGGTGTCAGATACGCAGTATTTT

abundance: -
d_gene: -
len: 13
j_gene: TRBJ1-1
v_gene: TRBV12-3/TRBV12-4
CDR3aa: CASRKTPSTEASF
CDR3nt: TGTGCCAGCAGGAAGACGCCGAGCACTGAAGCTTCCTTT

abundance: -
d_gene: TRBD2
len: 20
j_gene: TRBJ2-3
v_gene: TRBV6-6
CDR3aa: CASSPRTSVSTKRGTDTQYF
CDR3nt: TGTGCCAGCAGTCCAAGGACTAGTGTGAGTACAAAAAGGGGCACAGATACTCAGTATTTT

abundance: -
d_gene: -
len: 16
j_gene: TRBJ2-2
v_gene: TRBV12-3/TRBV12-4
CDR3aa: CASSPWTALDTGKLFF
CDR3nt: TGTGCCAGCAGCCCATGGACAGCCCTTGACACTGGGAAGCTGTTTTTT

abundance: -
d_gene: -
len: 14
j_gene: TRBJ2-1
v_gene: TRBV7-2
CDR3aa: CASSLFLESREQFF
CDR3nt: TGCGCCAGCAGCTTATTTCTCGAGTCAAGGGAGCAGTTCTTC

abundance: -
d_gene: TRBD2
len: 20
j_gene: TRBJ2-7
v_gene: TRBV6-1
CDR3aa: CANSEARLGLAGGPRDEQYF
CDR3nt: TGTGCCAACAGTGAAGCCCGCCTAGGACTAGCGGGAGGGCCCCGCGACGAGCAGTACTTC

abundance: -
d_gene: -
len: 13
j_gene: TRBJ1-2
v_gene: TRBV6-1
CDR3aa: CASSEVTAYVYTF
CDR3nt: TGTGCCAGCAGTGAAGTCACCGCATATGTCTACACCTTC

abundance: once
d_gene: -
len: 15
j_gene: TRBJ2-7
v_gene: TRBV28
CDR3aa: CASSEPGEGPSEQYF
CDR3nt: TGTGCCAGCAGTGAGCCAGGAGAGGGTCCCAGCGAGCAGTACTTC

abundance: -
d_gene: -
len: 14
j_gene: TRBJ1-1
v_gene: TRBV6-2/TRBV6-3
CDR3aa: CASSYRGAGIEAFF
CDR3nt: TGTGCCAGTAGTTACCGGGGAGCTGGCATTGAAGCTTTCTTT

abundance: -
d_gene: -
len: 13
j_gene: TRBJ2-7
v_gene: TRBV4-1
CDR3aa: CASSRPLADEQYF
CDR3nt: TGCGCCAGCAGTCGTCCTTTAGCGGACGAGCAGTACTTC

abundance: once
d_gene: -
len: 18
j_gene: TRBJ2-3
v_gene: TRBV5-1
CDR3aa: CANSLGQARGLASDTQYF
CDR3nt: TGCGCCAACAGCTTGGGACAGGCCCGTGGACTAGCCTCAGATACGCAGTACTTT